What follows describes a single T cell receptor (beta chain). The data belong to a study of blood T cell repertoires in COVID-19. For the study at large: The United States, Italy and Spain provided the acute and convalescent COVID-19 samples. In each case, the material was cDNA or gDNA derived from T cells, B-cell-depleted T cells, or PBMCs.

In the original workflow: Estimated nucleated cell counts came from reference gene primer amplification. Data came from immunoSEQ multiplex PCR; TCRdb stores just in-frame clones and leaves some out. The V and J calls and the clone size are those of that table, but D and trimming were determined from the DNA. The data contain fewer than 150,000 clones, 84% of them singletons. The length of the CDR3 is 15 residues. V trimming: 2 bases; J trimming: 4 bases; junction bases outside the gene matches: 5. Germline CDR1 reads SGDLS; CDR2 reads YYNGEE. The sequenced sample consisted of peripheral blood. The clonotype originates from a human donor in a cohort sampled during active COVID-19. The chain links TRBV9 to TRBJ2-1, with 8 nucleotides matching TRBD1. CDR3 protein: CASSVRDRLYNEQFF. The CDR3 region has the DNA TGTGCCAGCAGCGTCCGGGACAGGCTTTACAATGAGCAGTTCTTC. Supplemented by reference TRBV9 and TRBJ2-1, the full variable domain reads DSGVTQTPKHLITATGQRVTLRCSPRSGDLSVYWYQQSLDQGLQFLIQYYNGEERAKGNILERFSAQQFPDLHSELNLSSLELGDSALYFCASSVRDRLYNEQFFGPGTRLTVL.